This T cell receptor (beta chain) was profiled in a study of blood T cell repertoires in COVID-19. On the study more broadly: Italy, Spain and the United States were the sources of the convalescent and acute COVID-19 samples. From T cells, B-cell-depleted T cells, or PBMCs came the material, which was cDNA or gDNA.

This CDR3 comprises 17 residues. V lost 0 bases and J 0 bases, leaving 12 bases between the germline ends. The authors' processing: Counts of nucleated cells, estimated from reference gene primer amplification, were obtained. Assay: immunoSEQ multiplex PCR; the TCRdb copy retains only in-frame clones and omits some. That table gives V, J and clone size, and the DNA gave D and trimming. The table has 300,000 to 400,000 clones, approximately 87% seen once. The chain has TRBV23-1 and TRBJ1-3, with D possibly being TRBD1 (5 bases). TRBV23-1 is assigned to the ORF class and has an uncertain function. Specimen: peripheral blood. This receptor was taken from a woman aged 45-65 years with active or convalescent COVID-19. CDR3 protein: CASSQSPTACSGNTIYF. CDR3 nucleotide sequence: TGCGCCAGCAGTCAATCACCGACAGCCTGCTCTGGAAACACCATATATTTT.